These T cell receptor beta chains were read from a single sample in a study of identical twins. TCRdb recomputed calls from the 5' RACE reads with MiXCR, one row per CDR3 protein. Altogether a few hundred thousand distinct CDR3 sequences are present, approximately 17% being singletons, with the ten largest covering roughly 12%. The sequencing sample was made of naive T cells sorted from blood. All receptors come from a man aged 50-60 years in good health. CDR3s include the opening cysteine and the closing phenylalanine or tryptophan.

v_call cdr3_length cdr3_aa
TRBV4-1 14 CASSLAGPGNTIYF
TRBV6-9 15 CASSWEQGVADTQYF
TRBV7-2 14 CASSPSIYTGELFF
TRBV20-1 14 CSASKGANTGELFF
TRBV5-1 13 CASSARTGDEQYF
TRBV9 15 CASTKTPGNTDTQYF
TRBV6-4 12 CATRRDTGELFF
TRBV29-1 13 CSVSGRALETQYF
TRBV5-4 16 CASSSGLAPGTGELFF
TRBV7-2 18 CASSLSFASGREFYEQYF
TRBV12-3/TRBV12-4 16 CASSPTYKPSTDTQYF
TRBV20-1 16 CSASPPSGSLSLEQYF
TRBV5-1 14 CASSSGSVYNEQFF
TRBV28 15 CASTYQDLRSYGYTF
TRBV7-2 15 CASSLFSTNTGELFF
TRBV10-3 13 CAITNDRATEAFF
TRBV7-2 15 CASRERASAYNEQFF
TRBV20-1 12 CSVQPGYNEQFF
TRBV23-1 19 CASSQSTERGRLAKNIQYF
TRBV20-1 16 CSARRGGGPSNQPQHF
TRBV13 16 CASSLMFGGSYNEQFF
TRBV6-2/TRBV6-3 17 CASSRDRGSSGANVLTF
TRBV7-3 16 CASSLTGQASTDTQYF
TRBV5-1 16 CASSTHVDSGRVGQFF
TRBV5-1 14 CARGDSGSINEQFF
TRBV20-1 14 CSADGLAGTDTQYF
TRBV6-6 13 CASSSTVYNEQFF